This T cell receptor (beta chain) was identified during a study of blood T cell repertoires in COVID-19. About the study: Nucleic acid was either cDNA or gDNA, and it came from T cells, B-cell-depleted T cells, or PBMCs.

The germline V gene has CDR1 SGHVS and CDR2 FQNEAQ. This CDR3 region has 13 residues. Trimming pared 5 bases from V and 4 bases from J, leaving 11 bases between. In the authors' workflow: Amplified reference gene primers provided the basis for estimating nucleated cell counts. Method: immunoSEQ multiplex PCR; TCRdb's copy keeps in-frame clones and lacks some. V, J and clone size are those of that table, while D and trimming were read from the DNA. The table has more than 60,000 clones, 70% to 90% seen once. The chain employs TRBV7-8 and TRBJ1-1; no clear D gene. The TCR comes from a woman older than 75 with active or convalescent COVID-19. Specimen: peripheral blood. The CDR3 is CASSRIRSTEAFF. For the CDR3, the DNA is TGTGCCAGCAGCCGAATACGGAGCACTGAAGCTTTCTTT. The full variable domain, completed using reference TRBV7-8 and TRBJ1-1, is GAGVSQSPRYKVAKRGQDVALRCDPISGHVSLFWYQQALGQGPEFLTYFQNEAQLDKSGLPSDRFFAERPEGSVSTLKIQRTQQEDSAVYLCASSRIRSTEAFFGQGTRLTVV.